What follows are 9 T cell receptor beta chains derived from one specimen sequenced in a study of regulatory T cells in long-lasting Graves disease. Time point denoted: newly diagnosed GD, antithyroid drugs for less than 3 months. Extracted RNA from PBMCs served as the source of the TCR library. Assembly of TCR beta libraries relied on iRepertoire HTBI primers together with Arm-PCR of CDR3 regions. TCRdb reanalysed the multiplex PCR reads using MiXCR and keeps one entry per CDR3 protein. The top ten hold 20% to 25% of the sample, which has approximately 390,000 distinct CDR3 sequences, around 15% seen once. The data were also submitted as part of a second study, on T cells in Graves' hyperthyroidism and ophthalmopathy.

The source was peripheral blood mononuclear cells (PBMCs), collected at new diagnosis, from a patient treated with antithyroid drugs. The receptors shown here come from a woman between 18 and 29 years old with Graves disease.

This clonotype was picked up many times. This sequence joins TRBV2 and TRBJ2-3; TRBD2 is a possible D gene (6 bases). Trimming removed 2 bases at V and 4 bases at J, with 7 bases between. The CDR3 sequence is 13 residues long. Germline V gene data show CDR1 as SNHLY and CDR2 as FYNNEI. In nucleotides, the CDR3 is TGTGCCAGCAGTGAATGGAGGGCAGATACGCAGTATTTT. It yields the protein CASSEWRADTQYF. Variable domain in full (rest from reference TRBV2 and TRBJ2-3): EPEVTQTPSHQVTQMGQEVILRCVPISNHLYFYWYRQILGQKVEFLVSFYNNEISEKSEIFDDQFSVERPDGSNFTLKIRSTKLEDSAMYFCASSEWRADTQYFGPGTRLTVL.

This clonotype was observed at least ten times. This chain connects TRBV11-2 to TRBJ2-3, with a possible D match to TRBD2 (6 bases). The CDR3 length is 19 residues. CDR1 SGHAT and CDR2 FQNNGV come from the germline V gene. Between the trimmed V and J ends, which lost 0 bases and 2 bases, there was a span of 21 bases. CDR3 sequence: CASSLDRVMAGRVTDTQYF. For the CDR3, the DNA is TGTGCCAGCAGCTTAGATAGAGTGATGGCGGGACGTGTCACAGATACGCAGTATTTT.

This clonotype occurred many times. The CDR3 is CASSLEAYTKQFF. CDR3 DNA sequence: TGCGCCAGCAGCTTGGAGGCGTATACGAAGCAGTTCTTC. The rearrangement uses TRBV5-1 and TRBJ2-1; D is uncertain. Per the germline V gene, CDR1 is SGHRS and CDR2 is YFSETQ. The CDR3 is 13 amino acids. The V gene lost 0 bases and the J gene lost 11 bases, with 12 bases spanning the gap.

In its sample, this clonotype was seen many times. The rearrangement uses TRBV6-5 and TRBJ2-7; a weak D match, TRBD1 (6 bases). The CDR3 has 16 residues. V lost 4 bases to trimming and J lost 7 bases, with 23 bases between them. Germline V gene sequence: CDR1 MNHEY, CDR2 SVGAGI. In nucleotides, the CDR3 is TGTGCCAGCAGTTTTAAACTCCGGGACACATACGGGGAGCAGTACTTC. Encoded protein: CASSFKLRDTYGEQYF.

The V gene is TRBV3-1, the J gene TRBJ1-6; D is ambiguous. Germline V CDR1 and CDR2: LGHDT, YNNKEL (reference sequence). The CDR3 spans 13 residues. Trimming stripped 5 bases from V and 1 base from J, with 3 bases between. CDR3: CASSTSYNSPLHF. The CDR3 bases are TGTGCCAGCAGCACATCCTATAATTCACCCCTCCACTTT.

In this sample, this clonotype turned up a few times. J is TRBJ1-2 and V is TRBV5-1; D unclear. Trimming took off 3 bases at V and 8 bases at J, with 14 bases between the two ends. Per germline, CDR1 SGHRS and CDR2 YFSETQ. The length of the CDR3 is 13 residues. The CDR3 coding sequence is TGCGCCAGCAGCTCGGACGGGATGGGGGGCTACACCTTC. Its protein product is CASSSDGMGGYTF.

This clonotype was counted ten times or more. The V call is TRBV7-8, the J call TRBJ2-5; D unresolved. V lost 1 base to trimming and J lost 1 base, with 13 bases between them. The germline gives CDR1 SGHVS, CDR2 FQNEAQ. This CDR3 is built from 16 residues. CDR3 residues: CASSLGLLATQETQYF. Written as DNA, the CDR3 is TGTGCCAGCAGCTTAGGGTTATTAGCCACCCAAGAGACCCAGTACTTC. The whole variable domain, filled in from reference TRBV7-8 and TRBJ2-5, reads GAGVSQSPRYKVAKRGQDVALRCDPISGHVSLFWYQQALGQGPEFLTYFQNEAQLDKSGLPSDRFFAERPEGSVSTLKIQRTQQEDSAVYLCASSLGLLATQETQYFGPGTRLLVL.

There are a few counts of this clonotype. The chain combines TRBV29-1 with TRBJ1-1; D ambiguous. Germline CDR1 is SQVTM and CDR2 is ANQGSEA. V was clipped by 6 bases and J by 0 bases, with 14 bases between them. CDR3 length: 14 amino acids. The CDR3 reads CSVNAPAMNTEAFF. The DNA for the CDR3 is TGCAGCGTCAATGCTCCTGCTATGAACACTGAAGCTTTCTTT.

This clonotype was counted only a few times. The rearrangement uses TRBV15 and TRBJ2-2; 13 nucleotides line up with TRBD2. CDR3 length equals 18 residues. The germline gives CDR1 LNHNV, CDR2 YYDKDF (reference sequence). J lost 1 base, V lost 1 base, and 3 bases had no gene match. The CDR3 loop is CATSRGTSGGRNTGELFF. In nucleotides, the CDR3 is TGTGCCACCAGCAGAGGGACTAGCGGGGGCCGGAACACCGGGGAGCTGTTTTTT.